This passage covers 24 T cell receptor beta chains from one sample sequenced in a study of T-cell memory formation after mild COVID-19. Using its own MiXCR run on the 5' RACE reads, TCRdb lists one record per CDR3 protein. This table holds roughly 380,000 distinct CDR3 sequences, approximately 29% found once. The sequencing input was PBMCs or a T cell subset sorted from them (not recorded which). The receptors were gathered from an adult woman who had mild COVID-19 (a few samples of this study predate the infection). Cell type and time point are not known.

V gene TRBV12-3 or TRBV12-4 combines with J gene TRBJ2-3, with 8 bases fitting TRBD2. V lost 6 bases, J lost 2 bases, and 7 bases stayed unmatched. CDR3 length: 15 residues. The CDR3 loop reads CASSRLATSTDTQYF. CDR3 in DNA: TGTGCCAGCAGCAGACTAGCGACCTCCACAGATACGCAGTATTTT.

This clonotype was counted a few times. The rearrangement uses TRBV3-1 and TRBJ2-2, with D unresolved. Germline assignment: CDR1 LGHDT and CDR2 YNNKEL (reference sequence). The CDR3 contains 14 residues. With 1 base removed from V and 0 bases from J, the gap between germline ends came to 3 bases. The CDR3 spells CASSQASNTGELFF. For the CDR3, the DNA is TGTGCCAGCAGCCAAGCATCGAACACCGGGGAGCTGTTTTTT. The entire variable domain, with the rest obtained from reference TRBV3-1 and TRBJ2-2, is as follows: DTAVSQTPKYLVTQMGNDKSIKCEQNLGHDTMYWYKQDSKKFLKIMFSYNNKELIINETVPNRFSPKSPDKAHLNLHINSLELGDSAVYFCASSQASNTGELFFGEGSRLTVL.

This clonotype was counted many times. J is TRBJ1-5 and V is TRBV6-5, with D maybe TRBD1 (6 bases). The CDR3 totals 14 residues. With 6 bases removed from V and 6 bases from J, the gap between germline ends came to 15 bases. Looked up from germline, CDR1 is MNHEY and CDR2 is SVGAGI. The CDR3 DNA is TGTGCCAGCAGACCTAAAACAGGGATTCAGCCCCAGCATTTT. Residues: CASRPKTGIQPQHF.

This clonotype was seen more than once but under ten times. The chain carries TRBV6-5 and TRBJ2-3; 7 bases are a match to TRBD2. V lost 6 bases and J lost 2; bases outside the gene matches: 5. The CDR3 has 14 amino acids. In germline, CDR1 is MNHEY, CDR2 SVGAGI. Here the CDR3 reads CASRGAGNTDTQYF. In DNA, the CDR3 is TGTGCCAGCAGAGGAGCGGGGAACACAGATACGCAGTATTTT.

This clonotype was detected only a few times. The junction departs from germline at one end; a sequencing error may be responsible. This chain connects TRBV7-8 to TRBJ2-1; the D gene is possibly TRBD2 (6 bases). The CDR3 extends over 13 amino acids. In germline, CDR1 is SGHVS, CDR2 FQNEAQ. CDR3 region: CASGRGLYSEQFF. The CDR3 nucleotides are TGTGCCAGCGGAAGGGGACTTTACAGTGAGCAGTTCTTC.

This clonotype came up a few times. The chain has TRBV20-1 and TRBJ2-1; possibly TRBD1 for D (5 bases). The germline CDR1 and CDR2 sequences are DFQATT and SNEGSKA (reference sequence). Trimming left V 2 bases short and J 0 bases short, with 11 bases between. The CDR3 has 15 amino acids. The CDR3 region is CSARTGPASYNEQFF. In DNA, the CDR3 is TGCAGTGCTAGAACAGGCCCAGCCTCCTACAATGAGCAGTTCTTC.

This clonotype was found many times. The J gene is TRBJ2-1, the V gene TRBV28; TRBD1 matches at 9 bases. Germline CDR1 reads MDHEN; CDR2 reads SYDVKM. With 6 bases clipped from V and 10 bases from J, the junction kept 10 bases outside the gene matches. The CDR3 consists of 14 residues. This CDR3 reads CASSPGTGFFEQFF. The DNA of the CDR3 is TGTGCCAGCAGCCCCGGGACAGGGTTTTTCGAGCAGTTCTTC.

This chain connects TRBV24-1 to TRBJ2-1, with D perhaps matching TRBD2 (6 bases). Germline CDR1 is KGHDR and CDR2 is SFDVKD. Trimming took off 4 bases at V and 2 bases at J, with 17 bases between the two ends. The CDR3 length is 17 residues. The CDR3 sequence is CATSDSRTTRPYNEQFF. For the CDR3, the DNA is TGTGCCACCAGTGACTCCAGGACTACCCGACCCTACAATGAGCAGTTCTTC.

This clonotype has only one observation. This chain connects TRBV7-6 to TRBJ1-2; D not resolved. From germline, CDR1 is SGHVS and CDR2 FNYEAQ. V lost 5 bases to trimming and J lost 8 bases, with 21 bases between them. This CDR3 has 15 residues. The CDR3 DNA reads TGTGCCAGCAGCGATACCAACAGCTGGCGGGGAGGCTACACCTTC. Translating gives CASSDTNSWRGGYTF.

This clonotype was counted between two and nine times. The chain uses TRBV10-3 and TRBJ1-6, with D tentatively TRBD1 (6 bases). The V gene's germline CDR1 is ENHRY and CDR2 SYGVKD. V was shortened by 6 bases and J by 13 bases, with 19 bases between the two germline ends. The CDR3 has 14 residues. The CDR3 DNA is TGTGCCATCAGGGGGGACACGAAAAATTTTCCCCTCCACTTT. It specifies CAIRGDTKNFPLHF.

This clonotype turned up a few times. The chain's CDR3 is CASSPQGVSGNTIYF. The CDR3 nucleotides read TGCGCCAGCAGCCCCCAGGGCGTCTCTGGAAACACCATATATTTT. This chain uses TRBV5-1 with TRBJ1-3, with D perhaps TRBD1 (5 bases). Deletions cut 4 bases from V and 0 bases from J, with 11 bases between. Germline loops: CDR1 SGHRS, CDR2 YFSETQ. CDR3 length equals 15 residues.

This clonotype was seen only a few times. The chain uses TRBV11-2 and TRBJ2-1; D is unresolved. From germline, CDR1 is SGHAT and CDR2 FQNNGV. This CDR3 spans 14 amino acids. Trimming pared 4 bases from V and 10 bases from J, leaving 17 bases between. CDR3 residues: CASSSLQMTGEQFF. CDR3 nucleotides: TGTGCCAGCAGCTCCTTACAAATGACCGGGGAGCAGTTCTTC.

This chain uses TRBV9 with TRBJ1-3; TRBD1 aligns across 7 bases. The V gene's germline CDR1 is SGDLS and CDR2 YYNGEE. CDR3 length: 16 residues. V shed 0 bases and J 0 bases; nucleotides not matched to a gene: 3. The CDR3 loop is CASSVGTGDSGNTIYF. Here the CDR3 DNA reads TGTGCCAGCAGCGTAGGAACAGGGGACTCTGGAAACACCATATATTTT.

The sample holds one count of this clonotype. V is TRBV9 and J is TRBJ2-1; D call uncertain. V was clipped by 0 bases and J by 0 bases, with 13 bases between them. CDR3 size: 17 residues. Germline CDR1 and CDR2: SGDLS and YYNGEE. The CDR3 loop is CASSVGQVTLSYNEQFF. The CDR3 coding sequence is TGTGCCAGCAGCGTAGGCCAGGTGACGCTCTCCTACAATGAGCAGTTCTTC.

This clonotype showed up just a few times. The rearrangement links TRBV28 to TRBJ2-7, with 9 bases lining up with TRBD2. J lost 7 bases, V lost 8 bases, and 9 bases had no gene match. The CDR3 sequence is 13 residues long. The V gene's germline CDR1 is MDHEN and CDR2 SYDVKM. The CDR3, as DNA: TGTGCCAGCCTTCTGGCGGGAGGGCAAGAGCAGTACTTC. This encodes CASLLAGGQEQYF.

This clonotype has ten or more counts. The chain carries TRBV5-1 and TRBJ2-5; D is possibly TRBD1 or TRBD2 (5 bases each). The CDR3 spans 13 residues. Germline V lookup: CDR1 SGHRS, CDR2 YFSETQ. Trimming left V 4 bases short and J 2 bases short, with 9 bases between. CDR3 sequence reads: CASSLGPQETQYF. Written as DNA, the CDR3 is TGCGCCAGCAGCCTGGGACCGCAAGAGACCCAGTACTTC. Full variable domain (missing parts from reference TRBV5-1 and TRBJ2-5): KAGVTQTPRYLIKTRGQQVTLSCSPISGHRSVSWYQQTPGQGLQFLFEYFSETQRNKGNFPGRFSGRQFSNSRSEMNVSTLELGDSALYLCASSLGPQETQYFGPGTRLLVL.

The gene calls are TRBV30 and TRBJ2-2, with 9 bases fitting TRBD1. Germline CDR1 reads GTSNPN; CDR2 reads SVGIG (reference sequence). The ends lost 5 bases at V and 6 bases at J; junction bases unmatched: 7. This CDR3 region has 14 residues. This chain's CDR3 is CAWAQGASPGELFF. The CDR3 bases are TGTGCCTGGGCACAGGGGGCGTCGCCCGGGGAGCTGTTTTTT.

The rearrangement joins TRBV4-3 to TRBJ1-2; 12 bases fit TRBD1. Germline CDR1 is LGHNA and CDR2 is YSLEER. V was pared by 5 bases and J by 7 bases, with 5 bases of the junction left unmatched. CDR3 size: 14 residues. The DNA for the CDR3 is TGCGCCAGCAGCGTCGGGACAGGGGGCTTTGGCTACACCTTC. It encodes CASSVGTGGFGYTF.

V is TRBV28 and J is TRBJ2-7; 13 bases map to TRBD2. V shed 5 bases and J 11 bases; nucleotides not matched to a gene: 6. Germline lookup yields CDR1 MDHEN and CDR2 SYDVKM. The CDR3 extends over 13 amino acids. CDR3 bases: TGTGCCAGCAGTCCCGGACTAGCGGGAGTGGAGTACTTC. It is translated as CASSPGLAGVEYF.

The J gene is TRBJ2-1, the V gene TRBV2; perhaps D is TRBD1 or TRBD2 (5 bases each). In germline, CDR1 is SNHLY, CDR2 FYNNEI. This CDR3 is built from 16 residues. The V and J ends lost 4 bases and 0 bases respectively, with 13 bases between them. In DNA form, the CDR3 reads TGTGCCAGCAGTGGACATTGGGGGAGCTCCTACAATGAGCAGTTCTTC. It yields the protein CASSGHWGSSYNEQFF.

The chain joins TRBV7-9 to TRBJ1-1; D is possibly TRBD1 (6 bases). Germline lookup yields CDR1 SEHNR and CDR2 FQNEAQ (reference sequence). V lost 1 base, J lost 2 bases, and 17 bases lay in between. The length of the CDR3 is 17 residues. This CDR3 reads CASSLGQGTRKNTEAFF. In DNA form, the CDR3 reads TGTGCCAGCAGCTTAGGGCAGGGGACTCGAAAAAACACTGAAGCTTTCTTT.

The chain couples TRBV27 to TRBJ1-5; no firm D call. Germline lookup yields CDR1 MNHEY and CDR2 SMNVEV (reference sequence). CDR3 size: 11 residues. Trimming pared 11 bases from V and 2 bases from J, leaving 7 bases between. The CDR3: CASGGNQPQHF. CDR3 nucleotides: TGTGCCTCCGGGGGCAATCAGCCCCAGCATTTT.

The J gene is TRBJ2-2, the V gene TRBV7-9, with D possibly being TRBD1 or TRBD2 (5 bases each). Germline V gives CDR1 SEHNR, CDR2 FQNEAQ (reference sequence). The length of the CDR3 is 15 residues. V was cut by 5 bases and J by 6 bases, with 16 bases left in between. The CDR3 loop is CASSHRDRGPGELFF. CDR3 bases: TGTGCCAGCAGCCACCGGGACCGGGGACCCGGGGAGCTGTTTTTT.

This CDR3 reads CASSQSYSSYNEQFF. The DNA of the CDR3 is TGCGCCAGCAGCCAATCTTACAGCTCCTACAATGAGCAGTTCTTC. V and J are TRBV4-1 and TRBJ2-1; no clear D gene. The CDR3 sequence is 15 residues long. Germline CDR1 MGHRA, CDR2 YSYEKL. V lost 2 bases and J 0 bases, leaving 8 bases between the germline ends.